One and the same sample provided the 2 T cell receptor beta chains below, sequenced in a study of naive and memory T cell subsets (dated by TCRdb to about 2017). These TCRs are of unknown antigen specificity. Library construction relied on UMI-ligation and nested PCR. Sequencing was performed on an Illumina MiSeq. To cover both TRBC1 and TRBC2, the beta constant-region primer consisted of an equimolar mix of two oligonucleotides. Four rounds of PCR, combining the SP2 primer with nested alpha and beta constant-region primers, were used to amplify the ligated cDNA. The public reads were reprocessed in TCRdb via fastp at Q25 and MiXCR, keeping in-frame beta chains. When rows share a CDR3 protein, they turn into one entry using the most common DNA and genes. The sample records around 93,000 distinct CDR3 sequences, 10% to 12% of which are singletons. The ten largest make up around 0.13% of the sample.

Results the study describes overall, beyond this receptor: A few larger clonotypes were present in naive repertoires, especially CD8 naive repertoires, and these clonotypes were possibly memory cells re-expressing CD45RA.

Sample: naive CD4+ T cells from blood. Explained via the paper, the cell subset or site label denotes: naive T cells, CD45RA high CD27+. These TCRs come from a human donor in good health.

This clonotype was seen many times. The chain is built from TRBV28 and TRBJ1-1; D not resolved. From germline, CDR1 is MDHEN and CDR2 SYDVKM. The CDR3 is made up of 14 amino acids. Trimming pared 2 bases from V and 0 bases from J, leaving 7 bases between. CDR3 sequence (DNA): TGTGCCAGCAGTTTAGTCCAGATGAACACTGAAGCTTTCTTT. It yields the protein CASSLVQMNTEAFF.

This clonotype appeared many times. V gene TRBV18 combines with J gene TRBJ1-1; no definite D call. The CDR3 totals 11 residues. Germline V gene lookup returns CDR1 KGHSH and CDR2 LQKENI. V lost 10 bases, J lost 7 bases, and 13 bases lay in between. The CDR3 protein is CATSEMGEAFF. CDR3 bases: TGTGCCACCTCGGAGATGGGTGAAGCTTTCTTT.